The rows below give T cell receptor beta chains drawn from one sample of a study of beta chain features in type 1 diabetes. Libraries were prepared by immunoSEQ multiplex PCR; TCRdb keeps only in-frame clonotypes and omits some of them. The sample includes 680,000 or so clones, 10% to 15% of them seen just once. Sequencing input: naive CD4+ T cells from blood. Source of these receptors: a man younger than 35 with type 1 diabetes. Each CDR3 is given with its conserved first and last residue. Fields, in order: J gene, clone size, CDR3 length, D gene, V gene, CDR3 DNA, CDR3 protein. The D gene is left open where the match is weak. Expanded clones are given a class, and other clones once, few, many or no size at all.

TRBJ2-7,few,18,TRBD2,TRBV15,TGTGCCACCACCAGGGAGCTGGCGGGGGGCTTTAGCTCCTACGAGCAGTACTTC,CATTRELAGGFSSYEQYF
TRBJ1-1,few,16,.,TRBV29-1,TGCAGCGTGGAGGTCTGGAGATCCCTGGAGAACACTGAAGCTTTCTTT,CSVEVWRSLENTEAFF
TRBJ2-5,.,16,TRBD1,TRBV28,TGTGCCAGCAGCAGCCCCGGGACAGGGGGCAAAGAGACCCAGTACTTC,CASSSPGTGGKETQYF
TRBJ2-5,.,16,TRBD1,TRBV9,TGTGCCAGCAGCTCCTCCGGTAGGACAGGGTTAGAGACCCAGTACTTC,CASSSSGRTGLETQYF
TRBJ1-1,.,14,.,TRBV5-1,TGCGCCAGCAGCCCCCGGGGGGAGGACACTGAAGCTTTCTTT,CASSPRGEDTEAFF
TRBJ1-5,.,14,.,TRBV29-1,TGCAGCGTGGAAGAGGTTGGAGGCAATCAGCCCCAGCATTTT,CSVEEVGGNQPQHF
TRBJ2-3,.,14,.,TRBV14,TGTGCCAGCGGTTTAGGACCTTTTGCCGGTACGCAGTATTTT,CASGLGPFAGTQYF
TRBJ1-2,few,14,.,TRBV30,TGTGCCTGGACACGCCGGGCCCCGGCGTATGGCTACACCTTC,CAWTRRAPAYGYTF
TRBJ2-1,few,16,TRBD2,TRBV29-1,TGCAGCGTTGTTTTAGAGCGGGGGGGCTCCTACAATGAGCAGTTCTTC,CSVVLERGGSYNEQFF
TRBJ1-2,.,14,.,TRBV7-2,TGTGCCAGCAGCCCCGTGGATCCTCTCTATGGCTACACCTTC,CASSPVDPLYGYTF
TRBJ2-3,few,16,TRBD2,TRBV6-5,TGTGCCAGCAGTTTCCGCAGCGGGGGAAACACAGATACGCAGTATTTT,CASSFRSGGNTDTQYF
TRBJ2-5,.,16,TRBD1,TRBV6-5,TGTGCCAGCAGTTACTCGGGACAGGGAAGAGAAGAGACCCAGTACTTC,CASSYSGQGREETQYF
TRBJ1-2,.,17,.,TRBV5-4,TGTGCCAGCAGCTTGGACGGGGTGGCGGGTAACGATGGCGGCTACACCTTC,CASSLDGVAGNDGGYTF
TRBJ2-7,few,15,.,TRBV5-4,TGTGCCAGCAGCTTGGCCCAAGAAGGGATCTACGAGCAGTACTTC,CASSLAQEGIYEQYF
TRBJ1-1,few,15,.,TRBV9,TGTGCCAGCAGCGTAGAGGCAGGGCTGCGGACTGAAGCTTTCTTT,CASSVEAGLRTEAFF
TRBJ2-3,few,13,.,TRBV7-7,TGTGCCAGCAGCTTAGAGCGAGAAGATACGCAGTATTTT,CASSLEREDTQYF
TRBJ2-3,few,15,TRBD2,TRBV5-1,TGCGCCAGCAGCTGGGGACTAGCGGGCACAGATACGCAGTATTTT,CASSWGLAGTDTQYF
TRBJ2-5,few,13,.,TRBV7-9,TGTGCCAGCAGCTCCTCAGGGGTGGAGACCCAGTACTTC,CASSSSGVETQYF
TRBJ1-5,few,15,TRBD1,TRBV4-1,TGCGCCAGCAGCCAAACCCGACAGGGGAATCAGCCCCAGCATTTT,CASSQTRQGNQPQHF
TRBJ2-1,.,11,.,TRBV6-1,TGTGCCAGCCACCGGGGGAATGAGCAGTTCTTC,CASHRGNEQFF
TRBJ2-7,.,15,.,TRBV5-1,TGCGCCAGCAGCTTGGGACAGACAATCTCCTACGAGCAGTACTTC,CASSLGQTISYEQYF
TRBJ2-7,.,14,TRBD1,TRBV19,TGTGCCAGTAGTCCGACAGGGGATCGCTACGAGCAGTACTTC,CASSPTGDRYEQYF
TRBJ1-2,few,15,TRBD1,TRBV6-6,TGTGCCAGCAGTCAAAAGGGACAGGGGAACTATGGCTACACCTTC,CASSQKGQGNYGYTF
TRBJ2-3,few,14,.,TRBV7-2,TGTGCCAGCAGCCCCCCTGTGAACACAGATACGCAGTATTTT,CASSPPVNTDTQYF
TRBJ1-4,.,14,.,TRBV4-1,TGCGCCAGCAGCGAGGGGAAGAGAGTCGAAAAACTGTTTTTT,CASSEGKRVEKLFF
TRBJ1-5,.,15,TRBD1,TRBV5-1,TGCGCCAGCAGCTGGGGACAGGGCGGGAATCAGCCCCAGCATTTT,CASSWGQGGNQPQHF
TRBJ1-1,few,15,TRBD1,TRBV25-1,TGTGCCAGCAGTGGGGGACAGGCGTTTTGGACTGAAGCTTTCTTT,CASSGGQAFWTEAFF
TRBJ1-5,.,12,.,TRBV7-2,TGTGCCAGCAGCTCGTCGGCGCAGCCCCAGCATTTT,CASSSSAQPQHF
TRBJ1-4,.,14,.,TRBV28,TGTGCCATCTTATGGGGCAGGGCGTTAAAAAAACTGTTTTTT,CAILWGRALKKLFF